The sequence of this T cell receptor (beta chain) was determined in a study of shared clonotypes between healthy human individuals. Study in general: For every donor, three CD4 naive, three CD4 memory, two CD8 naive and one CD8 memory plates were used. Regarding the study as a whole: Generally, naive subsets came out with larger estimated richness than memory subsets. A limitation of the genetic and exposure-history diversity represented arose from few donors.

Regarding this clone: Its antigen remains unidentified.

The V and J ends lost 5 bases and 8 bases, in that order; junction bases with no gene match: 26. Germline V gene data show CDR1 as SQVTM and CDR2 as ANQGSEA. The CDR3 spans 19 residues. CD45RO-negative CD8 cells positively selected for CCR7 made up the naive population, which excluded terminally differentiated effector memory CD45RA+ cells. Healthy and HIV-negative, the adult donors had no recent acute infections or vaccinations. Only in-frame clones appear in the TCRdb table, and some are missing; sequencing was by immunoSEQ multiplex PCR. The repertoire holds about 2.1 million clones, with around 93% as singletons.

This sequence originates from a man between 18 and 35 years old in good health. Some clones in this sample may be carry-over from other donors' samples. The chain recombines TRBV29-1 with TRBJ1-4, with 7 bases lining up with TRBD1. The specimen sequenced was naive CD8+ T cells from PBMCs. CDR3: CSVKLPLLTQGVGKEKLFF. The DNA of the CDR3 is TGCAGCGTTAAACTACCCCTACTAACGCAGGGGGTGGGGAAAGAAAAACTGTTTTTT.